This entry lists 18 T cell receptor beta chains sequenced from one sample in a study of blood T cell repertoires in COVID-19. The assay was immunoSEQ multiplex PCR, and TCRdb's table has in-frame clones only and misses some. The top ten hold 3.7% of the sample, which has around 300,000 clones, approximately 90% seen once. Sample: peripheral blood. The receptors were gathered from a woman in her thirties or forties with acute or convalescent COVID-19.

V gene TRBV6-5 combines with J gene TRBJ2-1; D not resolved. This CDR3 is built from 13 residues. Germline V gives CDR1 MNHEY, CDR2 SVGAGI. With 8 bases removed from V and 0 bases from J, the gap between germline ends came to 8 bases. The CDR3 protein is CASERSSYNEQFF. In nucleotides, the CDR3 is TGTGCCAGCGAGAGAAGCTCCTACAATGAGCAGTTCTTC.

This rearrangement joins TRBV9 to TRBJ1-1; 9 bases match TRBD1. Germline assignment: CDR1 SGDLS and CDR2 YYNGEE. The CDR3 contains 16 residues. V lost 3 bases, J lost 2 bases, and 8 bases stayed unmatched. The CDR3 spells CASSARDRGVNTEAFF. DNA of the CDR3: TGTGCCAGCAGCGCTAGAGACAGGGGGGTTAACACTGAAGCTTTCTTT.

The chain uses TRBV5-1 and TRBJ1-5, with unresolved D. CDR1 and CDR2 from the germline V gene are SGHRS and YFSETQ. This CDR3 is built from 13 residues. V was shortened by 1 base and J by 4 bases, with 6 bases between the two germline ends. CDR3 in amino acids: CASSLRGNQPQHF. The CDR3 DNA reads TGCGCCAGCAGCTTGAGAGGTAATCAGCCCCAGCATTTT. Supplemented by reference TRBV5-1 and TRBJ1-5, the full variable domain reads KAGVTQTPRYLIKTRGQQVTLSCSPISGHRSVSWYQQTPGQGLQFLFEYFSETQRNKGNFPGRFSGRQFSNSRSEMNVSTLELGDSALYLCASSLRGNQPQHFGDGTRLSIL.

The J gene is TRBJ1-1, the V gene TRBV19; weak D call: TRBD1 (6 bases). The V gene lost 11 bases and the J gene lost 0 bases, with 16 bases spanning the gap. CDR3 length: 14 residues. Germline loops: CDR1 LNHDA, CDR2 SQIVND (reference sequence). The CDR3 DNA is TGTGCCTCCCACCGAGGACAGCTGAACACTGAAGCTTTCTTT. Residues: CASHRGQLNTEAFF.

Comment on this clone: At one boundary the junction diverges from the germline segment, which might be a read error. The chain carries TRBV5-1 and TRBJ1-3; possible D gene TRBD1, 5 bases. Germline V gene sequence: CDR1 SGHRS, CDR2 YFSETQ. This CDR3 comprises 12 residues. The CDR3 nucleotides read TGCGCCAGCAGCTTGGAGGGGCAGGTACTCCTCTTT. This gives the protein CASSLEGQVLLF.

The chain combines TRBV6-2 or TRBV6-3 with TRBJ2-7; 7 bases align to TRBD1. The germline V gene encodes CDR1 MNHEY and CDR2 SVGEGT. The CDR3 is 18 residues long. The V and J ends lost 5 bases and 6 bases, in that order; junction bases with no gene match: 22. Written as DNA, the CDR3 is TGTGCCAGCAGTCCGAAGGGGGCGAGGACTCATGACCCGTTCGAGCAGTACGTC. Translated: CASSPKGARTHDPFEQYV.

The table lists this clone with a count of one. The chain links TRBV7-9 to TRBJ1-1; D remains ambiguous. The CDR3 is made up of 13 amino acids. Germline CDR1 is SEHNR and CDR2 is FQNEAQ (reference sequence). The germline V and J ends were trimmed by 3 bases and 3 bases, with 8 bases remaining between them. The CDR3 sequence is CASSFKTDTEAFF. As DNA, the CDR3 is TGTGCCAGCAGCTTTAAAACGGACACTGAAGCTTTCTTT.

This chain uses TRBV2 with TRBJ1-2; D is ambiguous. Trimming shortened V by 4 bases and J by 4 bases, and 7 bases separated the two germline ends. This CDR3 comprises 12 residues. CDR1 and CDR2 (germline): SNHLY, FYNNEI. The CDR3 spells CASSGSGYGYTF. The CDR3 DNA follows: TGTGCCAGCAGTGGGTCGGGCTATGGCTACACCTTC.

The chain has TRBV6-5 and TRBJ1-2; 7 bases are shared with TRBD1. This CDR3 spans 13 amino acids. Looked up from germline, CDR1 is MNHEY and CDR2 is SVGAGI. Trimming cost V 7 bases and J 4 bases; bases outside gene matches: 6. CDR3 bases: TGTGCCAGCACCAGAACAGGGGCCTATGGCTACACCTTC. Translating gives CASTRTGAYGYTF.

V is TRBV15 and J is TRBJ2-7; 7 bases fit TRBD1. V shed 3 bases, J shed 0 bases, and the junction held 11 bases outside the gene matches. CDR3 size: 17 residues. Germline assignment: CDR1 LNHNV and CDR2 YYDKDF (reference sequence). The CDR3 region has the DNA TGTGCCACCAGCAGGGTCTTCCAGGGGGTATCCTCCTACGAGCAGTACGTC. It encodes CATSRVFQGVSSYEQYV.

The chain couples TRBV7-8 to TRBJ2-1; D gene unclear. V lost 3 bases to trimming and J lost 9 bases, with 6 bases between them. Germline V gene sequence: CDR1 SGHVS, CDR2 FQNEAQ. This CDR3 is 11 amino acids long. In DNA form, the CDR3 reads TGTGCCAGCAGCTTTTCGGTTGAGCAGTTCTTC. Encoded protein: CASSFSVEQFF.

V is TRBV2 and J is TRBJ2-3, with D maybe TRBD1 (6 bases). The CDR3 is made up of 13 amino acids. V lost 6 bases to trimming and J lost 3 bases, with 10 bases between them. Per germline, CDR1 SNHLY and CDR2 FYNNEI. CDR3 loop: CASRGAVTDTQYF. The CDR3 nucleotides are TGTGCCAGCAGGGGGGCTGTGACAGATACGCAGTATTTT.

The count of this clone is one. The chain combines TRBV6-5 with TRBJ1-2; 8 nucleotides align to TRBD1. V gave up 2 bases and J gave up 10 bases; unmatched junction bases: 6. Germline V gives CDR1 MNHEY, CDR2 SVGAGI. CDR3 length: 13 residues. The CDR3 DNA reads TGTGCCAGCAGTTACCGACAGGGGAATGACTACACCTTC. Translating gives CASSYRQGNDYTF.

The V and J genes are TRBV6-5 and TRBJ1-5; 10 nucleotides line up with TRBD1. Germline trimming cut 8 bases from V and 4 bases from J; bases unmatched to any gene: 2. Germline-derived CDR1 and CDR2 are MNHEY and SVGAGI. The CDR3 extends over 13 amino acids. CDR3 amino acids: CASRDRGNQPQHF. The CDR3 coding sequence is TGTGCCAGCCGGGACAGGGGAAATCAGCCCCAGCATTTT.

V gene TRBV3-1 (or the pseudogene TRBV3-2) combines with J gene TRBJ1-1; D is ambiguous. This CDR3 comprises 13 residues. Trimming pared 3 bases from V and 0 bases from J, leaving 5 bases between. The germline CDR1 and CDR2 sequences are LGHDT and YNNKEL (reference sequence). CDR3 in amino acids: CASSQNMNTEAFF. DNA for the CDR3: TGTGCCAGCAGCCAGAACATGAACACTGAAGCTTTCTTT.

J is TRBJ1-2 and V is TRBV4-1; D call uncertain. V gave up 8 bases and J gave up 3 bases, with 16 bases separating them. This CDR3 is built from 14 residues. CDR1 and CDR2 from the germline V gene are MGHRA and YSYEKL. CDR3 DNA sequence: TGCGCCAGCTCCTTAGGACGGGAGGACTATGGCTACACCTTC. It specifies CASSLGREDYGYTF.

The table lists this clone with a count of one. The gene calls are TRBV11-2 and TRBJ1-6; TRBD1 aligns across 7 bases. Germline CDR1 SGHAT, CDR2 FQNNGV. CDR3 size: 18 residues. The J segment lost 4 bases and the V segment lost 0 bases, leaving 9 bases of the junction unmatched. CDR3: CASSLDGGDSPYNSPLHF. CDR3 in DNA: TGTGCCAGCAGCTTAGATGGCGGGGACAGTCCATATAATTCACCCCTCCACTTT.

V gene TRBV7-9 combines with J gene TRBJ2-1; a weak D match, TRBD1 (6 bases). The V gene lost 11 bases and the J gene lost 10 bases, with 15 bases spanning the gap. This CDR3 comprises 11 residues. The germline V gene has CDR1 SEHNR and CDR2 FQNEAQ (reference sequence). CDR3 protein: CAGGGPTEQFF. The DNA for the CDR3 is TGTGCCGGGGGCGGCCCCACGGAGCAGTTCTTC. Full variable domain (missing parts from reference TRBV7-9 and TRBJ2-1): DTGVSQNPRHKITKRGQNVTFRCDPISEHNRLYWYRQTLGQGPEFLTYFQNEAQLEKSRLLSDRFSAERPKGSFSTLEIQRTEQGDSAMYLCAGGGPTEQFFGPGTRLTVL.